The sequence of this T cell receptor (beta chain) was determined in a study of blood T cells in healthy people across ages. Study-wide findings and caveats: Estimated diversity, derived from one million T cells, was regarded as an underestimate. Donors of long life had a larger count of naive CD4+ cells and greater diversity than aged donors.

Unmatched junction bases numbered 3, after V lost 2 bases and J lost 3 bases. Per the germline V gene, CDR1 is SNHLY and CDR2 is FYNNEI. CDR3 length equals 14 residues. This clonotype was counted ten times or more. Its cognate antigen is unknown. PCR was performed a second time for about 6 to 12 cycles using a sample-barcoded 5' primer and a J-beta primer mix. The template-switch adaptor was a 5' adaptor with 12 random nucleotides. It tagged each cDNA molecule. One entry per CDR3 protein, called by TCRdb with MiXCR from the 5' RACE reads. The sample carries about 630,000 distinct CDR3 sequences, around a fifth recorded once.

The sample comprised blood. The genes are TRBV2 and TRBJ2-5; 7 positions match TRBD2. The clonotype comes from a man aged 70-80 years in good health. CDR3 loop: CASSELLAKETQYF. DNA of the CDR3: TGTGCCAGCAGTGAATTACTAGCGAAAGAGACCCAGTACTTC.